This T cell receptor beta chain was identified during a study of regulatory T cells in long-lasting Graves disease. The study, taken as a whole, reports: Small sample size may have lowered accuracy. Patients whose Graves' disease persisted exhibited lower TCR diversity than those newly diagnosed. Persistent disease favored TRBV28, TRBJ1-2 and TRBJ2-5.

In building TCR beta libraries, iRepertoire HTBI primers were used together with Arm-PCR of CDR3 regions. TCRdb itself ran the multiplex PCR reads through MiXCR, one entry per CDR3 protein. Altogether a few hundred thousand distinct CDR3 sequences are present, 20% to 25% being singletons, with the ten largest covering roughly 7.1%. This CDR3 comprises 14 residues. V gave up 6 bases and J gave up 6 bases, with 17 bases separating them. Germline V gives CDR1 MNHNS, CDR2 SASEGT. This clonotype came up many times. The antigen is unknown. Time point specified: persistent/refractory GD, antithyroid drugs over 5 years with positive TRAb. With RNA extracted from PBMCs as input, the TCR library was made.

The chain recombines TRBV6-1 with TRBJ1-2; a weak D match, TRBD1 (5 bases). The sequence was obtained from a female donor with Graves disease. The sequences come from peripheral blood mononuclear cells (PBMCs), collected when the disease was refractory, from a patient treated with antithyroid drugs. The CDR3 DNA sequence: TGTGCCAGCAGCATACAGGAGGGTCCTAATGGCTACACCTTC. As protein: CASSIQEGPNGYTF.